Listed below are T cell receptor beta chains from one sample, sequenced in a study of T-cell reconstitution after alpha-beta-depleted transplantation in children. TCRdb called the PCR reads again in MiXCR, with one record for every CDR3 protein. Among 490,000 or so distinct CDR3 sequences listed, about 12% were seen once. The sample in question was PBMCs from the stem cell graft donor, obtained from the stem cell graft. The source is a human donor who donated a stem cell graft to a child with combined immunodeficiency. CDR3s include the opening cysteine and the closing phenylalanine or tryptophan. The D gene is left open where the match is weak. Size is stated for part of the rows, as once, few or many counts, or as a class when the clone is expanded.

D gene | J gene | clone size | V gene | CDR3 protein | CDR3 DNA
TRBD1 | TRBJ2-1 | NA | TRBV4-3 | CASSPRVGQGDYNEQFF | TGCGCCAGCAGCCCAAGGGTGGGACAGGGGGACTACAATGAGCAGTTCTTC
NA | TRBJ2-1 | NA | TRBV12-3/TRBV12-4 | CASSSPVSGEQFF | TGTGCCAGCAGTTCCCCCGTTTCCGGTGAGCAGTTCTTC
NA | TRBJ2-2 | many | TRBV4-3 | CASSQEASEGGGELFF | TGCGCCAGCAGCCAAGAGGCTAGCGAGGGGGGCGGGGAGCTGTTTTTT
NA | TRBJ2-1 | NA | TRBV7-9 | CASSLGQKGEQFF | TGTGCCAGCAGCTTAGGCCAGAAGGGTGAGCAGTTCTTC
NA | TRBJ1-2 | NA | TRBV6-2/TRBV6-3 | CASSPNKGPNYGYTF | TGTGCCAGCAGTCCTAACAAGGGCCCTAACTATGGCTACACCTTC
NA | TRBJ2-7 | NA | TRBV28 | CASSFYNAGQYF | TGTGCCAGCAGTTTTTACAACGCGGGGCAGTACTTC
TRBD2 | TRBJ2-3 | many | TRBV6-5 | CASRVASGGGVTDTQYF | TGTGCCAGCAGGGTTGCAAGCGGCGGGGGTGTCACAGATACGCAGTATTTT
NA | TRBJ1-1 | few | TRBV9 | CASSGGVGGQPYPANTEAFF | TGTGCCAGCAGCGGGGGGGTGGGGGGACAACCTTATCCCGCGAACACTGAAGCTTTCTTT
NA | TRBJ2-7 | few | TRBV3-1 | CASSQDKAGPYEQYF | TGTGCCAGCAGCCAAGATAAGGCAGGCCCCTACGAGCAGTACTTC
NA | TRBJ2-3 | few | TRBV12-3/TRBV12-4 | CASSLESGTTDTQYF | TGTGCCAGCAGTTTAGAATCCGGGACAACAGATACGCAGTATTTT
TRBD1 | TRBJ2-3 | few | TRBV10-3 | CAISDPGQSTDTQYF | TGTGCCATCAGTGATCCGGGACAGAGCACAGATACGCAGTATTTT
TRBD2 | TRBJ2-7 | few | TRBV11-2 | CASSLSTGGNYEQYF | TGTGCCAGCAGCTTATCTACGGGAGGTAACTACGAGCAGTACTTC
TRBD2 | TRBJ2-1 | NA | TRBV7-9 | CASSLDGGRGNEQFF | TGTGCCAGCAGCTTAGACGGCGGGAGGGGCAATGAGCAGTTCTTC
TRBD1 | TRBJ2-7 | once | TRBV7-6 | CASSATGPEQYF | TGTGCCAGCAGCGCGACAGGGCCCGAGCAGTACTTC
TRBD1 | TRBJ2-7 | NA | TRBV5-1 | CASSWAATGDYEQYF | TGCGCCAGCAGCTGGGCCGCGACAGGGGACTACGAGCAGTACTTC
NA | TRBJ1-6 | many | TRBV27 | CASSFGGNRNSPLHF | TGTGCCAGCAGTTTCGGGGGAAACAGAAATTCACCCCTCCACTTT
TRBD1 | TRBJ1-1 | many | TRBV7-9 | CASSFGQVGTEAFF | TGTGCCAGCAGCTTTGGACAGGTGGGCACTGAAGCTTTCTTT
TRBD1 | TRBJ1-2 | once | TRBV11-2 | CASSLDRGQGLTGNGYTF | TGTGCCAGCAGCTTAGACCGCGGACAGGGACTGACAGGGAATGGCTACACCTTC
NA | TRBJ1-5 | many | TRBV12-3/TRBV12-4 | CASSFDPISNQPQHF | TGTGCCAGCAGTTTCGACCCGATTAGCAATCAGCCCCAGCATTTT